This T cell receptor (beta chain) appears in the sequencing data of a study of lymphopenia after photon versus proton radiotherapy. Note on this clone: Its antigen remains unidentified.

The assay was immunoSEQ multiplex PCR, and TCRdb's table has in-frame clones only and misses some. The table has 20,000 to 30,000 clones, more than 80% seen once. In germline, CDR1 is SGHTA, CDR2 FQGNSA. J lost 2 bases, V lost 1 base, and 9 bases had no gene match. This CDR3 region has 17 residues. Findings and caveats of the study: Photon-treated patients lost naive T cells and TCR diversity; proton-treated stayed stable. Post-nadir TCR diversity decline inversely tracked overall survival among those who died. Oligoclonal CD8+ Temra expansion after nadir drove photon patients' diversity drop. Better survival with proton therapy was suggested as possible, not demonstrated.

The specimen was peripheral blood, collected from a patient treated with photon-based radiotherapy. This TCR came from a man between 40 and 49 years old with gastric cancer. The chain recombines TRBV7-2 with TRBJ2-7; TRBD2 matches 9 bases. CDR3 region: CASSLEPAGGRTYEQYF. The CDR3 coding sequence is TGTGCCAGCAGCTTAGAACCAGCGGGGGGCAGGACCTACGAGCAGTACTTC.